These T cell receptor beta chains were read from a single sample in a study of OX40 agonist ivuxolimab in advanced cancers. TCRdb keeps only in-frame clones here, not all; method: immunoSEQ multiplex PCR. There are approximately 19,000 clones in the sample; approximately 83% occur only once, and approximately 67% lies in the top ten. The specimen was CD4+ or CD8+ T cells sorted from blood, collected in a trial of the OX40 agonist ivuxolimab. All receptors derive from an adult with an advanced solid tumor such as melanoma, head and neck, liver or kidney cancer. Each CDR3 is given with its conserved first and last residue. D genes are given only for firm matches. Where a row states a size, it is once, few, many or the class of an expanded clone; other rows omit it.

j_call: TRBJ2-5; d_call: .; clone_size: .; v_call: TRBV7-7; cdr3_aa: CASSLGGIQETQYF; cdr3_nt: TGTGCCAGCAGCTTGGGGGGTATACAAGAGACCCAGTACTTC
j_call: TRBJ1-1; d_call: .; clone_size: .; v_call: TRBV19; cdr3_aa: CASSIGGGRVTEAFF; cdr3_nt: TGTGCCAGTAGTATCGGGGGAGGGAGGGTCACTGAAGCTTTCTTT
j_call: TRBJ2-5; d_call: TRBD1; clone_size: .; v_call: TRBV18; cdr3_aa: CASFPTFLPPGGEETQYF; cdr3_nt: TGTGCCAGCTTCCCTACATTTCTCCCTCCAGGGGGCGAGGAGACCCAGTACTTC
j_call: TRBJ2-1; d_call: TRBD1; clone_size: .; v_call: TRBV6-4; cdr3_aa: CASSPSGTGYNEQFF; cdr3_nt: TGTGCCAGCAGTCCCTCCGGGACAGGGTACAATGAGCAGTTCTTC
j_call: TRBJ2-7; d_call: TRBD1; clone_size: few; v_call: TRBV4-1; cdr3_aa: CASSAQGSSYEQYF; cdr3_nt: TGCGCCAGCTCCGCACAGGGGAGCTCCTACGAGCAGTACTTC
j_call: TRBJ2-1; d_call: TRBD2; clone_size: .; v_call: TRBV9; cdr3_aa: CASSVAGGGDEQFF; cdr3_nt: TGTGCCAGCAGCGTAGCGGGGGGTGGAGATGAGCAGTTCTTC
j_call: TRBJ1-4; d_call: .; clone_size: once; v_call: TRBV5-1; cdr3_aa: CASSYGEKLFF; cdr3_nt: TGCGCCAGCAGCTACGGGGAAAAACTGTTTTTT
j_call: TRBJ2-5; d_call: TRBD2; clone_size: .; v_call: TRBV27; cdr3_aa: CASNQAATSGYFGTETQYF; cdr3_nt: TGTGCCAGCAATCAAGCAGCGACTAGCGGGTACTTCGGGACAGAGACCCAGTACTTC
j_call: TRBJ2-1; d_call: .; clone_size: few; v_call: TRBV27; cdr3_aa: CASSFDFWDEQFF; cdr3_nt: TGTGCCAGCAGTTTTGATTTTTGGGATGAGCAGTTCTTC
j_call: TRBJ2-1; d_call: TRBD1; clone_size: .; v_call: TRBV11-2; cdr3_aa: CASSLARDRDYNEQFF; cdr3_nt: TGTGCCAGCAGCTTAGCCCGGGACAGGGACTACAATGAGCAGTTCTTC
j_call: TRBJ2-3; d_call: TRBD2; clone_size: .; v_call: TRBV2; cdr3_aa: CASSSLAGTSTDTQYF; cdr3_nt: TGTGCCAGCAGCTCACTAGCGGGAACTAGCACAGATACGCAGTATTTT
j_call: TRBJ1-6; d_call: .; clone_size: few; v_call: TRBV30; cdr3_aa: CAWSVLVSYNSPLHF; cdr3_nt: TGTGCCTGGAGTGTACTGGTCAGTTATAATTCACCCCTCCACTTT
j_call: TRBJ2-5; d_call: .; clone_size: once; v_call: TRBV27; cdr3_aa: CASSNSQTQYF; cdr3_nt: TGTGCCAGCAGTAATTCGCAGACCCAGTACTTC
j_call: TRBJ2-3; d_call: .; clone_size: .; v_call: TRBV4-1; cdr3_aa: CASSQVPSATDTQYF; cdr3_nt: TGCGCCAGCAGCCAAGTGCCTAGCGCCACAGATACGCAGTATTTT
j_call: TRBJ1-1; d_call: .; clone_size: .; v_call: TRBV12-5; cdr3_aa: CASGPTSNTEAFF; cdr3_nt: TGTGCTAGTGGTCCCACGTCTAACACTGAAGCTTTCTTT
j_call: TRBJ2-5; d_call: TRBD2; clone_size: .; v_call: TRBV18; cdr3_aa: CASSPASGGKETQYF; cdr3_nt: TGTGCCAGCTCCCCTGCTAGCGGGGGGAAAGAGACCCAGTACTTC
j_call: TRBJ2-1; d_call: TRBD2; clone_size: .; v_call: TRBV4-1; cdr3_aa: CASSRTTSGTYNEQFF; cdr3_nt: TGCGCCAGCAGCCGAACTACTAGCGGGACCTACAATGAGCAGTTCTTC
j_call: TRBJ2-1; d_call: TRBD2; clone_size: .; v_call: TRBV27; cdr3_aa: CASSLGAGGPYEQFF; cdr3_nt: TGTGCCAGCAGTTTAGGTGCGGGAGGGCCTTATGAGCAGTTCTTC
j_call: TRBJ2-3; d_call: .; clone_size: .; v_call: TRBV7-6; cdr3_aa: CASIPLGGGTDTQYF; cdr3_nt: TGTGCCAGCATCCCTTTGGGGGGTGGTACAGATACGCAGTATTTT
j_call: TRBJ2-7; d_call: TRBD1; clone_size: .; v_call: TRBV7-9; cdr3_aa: CASSESGTGGGEQYF; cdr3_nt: TGTGCCAGCAGCGAATCCGGGACAGGGGGAGGCGAGCAGTACTTC
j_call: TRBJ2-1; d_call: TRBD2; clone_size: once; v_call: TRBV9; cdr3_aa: CASSGPTSGLYNEQFF; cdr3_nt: TGTGCCAGCAGCGGTCCAACTAGCGGGTTATACAATGAGCAGTTCTTC
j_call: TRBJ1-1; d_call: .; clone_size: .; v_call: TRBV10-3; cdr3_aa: CAISVGTEAFF; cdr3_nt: TGTGCCATCAGTGTCGGAACTGAAGCTTTCTTT
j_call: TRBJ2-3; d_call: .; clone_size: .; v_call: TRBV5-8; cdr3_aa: CASSQDRGGPDTQYF; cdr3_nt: TGTGCCAGCAGCCAAGACAGGGGAGGGCCAGATACGCAGTATTTT
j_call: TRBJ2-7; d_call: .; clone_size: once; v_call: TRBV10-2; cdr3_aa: CASSEKVTGLSYEQYF; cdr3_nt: TGCGCCAGCAGTGAGAAGGTGACTGGGTTATCCTACGAGCAGTACTTC
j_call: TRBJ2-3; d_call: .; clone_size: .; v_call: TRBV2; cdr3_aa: CASSEVSTDTQYF; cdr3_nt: TGTGCCAGCAGTGAGGTTAGCACAGATACGCAGTATTTT
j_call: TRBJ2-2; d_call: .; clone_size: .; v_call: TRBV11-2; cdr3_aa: CASTWNTGELFF; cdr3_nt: TGTGCCAGCACATGGAACACCGGGGAGCTGTTTTTT
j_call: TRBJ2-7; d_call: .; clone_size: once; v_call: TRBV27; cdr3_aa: CASRRPGQFPYEQYF; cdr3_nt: TGTGCCAGCAGACGTCCGGGACAATTCCCCTACGAGCAGTACTTC
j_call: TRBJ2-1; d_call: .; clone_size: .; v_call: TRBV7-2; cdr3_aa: CASSLAQLTGPYNEQFF; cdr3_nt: TGTGCCAGCAGCTTAGCGCAGCTGACGGGACCCTACAATGAGCAGTTCTTC
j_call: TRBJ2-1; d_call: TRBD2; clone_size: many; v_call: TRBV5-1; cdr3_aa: CASSLAWEGANEQFF; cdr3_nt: TGCGCCAGCAGCTTGGCCTGGGAGGGAGCCAATGAGCAGTTCTTC
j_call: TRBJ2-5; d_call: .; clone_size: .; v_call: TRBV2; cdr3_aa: CASSEEGGQETQYF; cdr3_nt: TGTGCCAGCAGTGAAGAGGGGGGCCAAGAGACCCAGTACTTC